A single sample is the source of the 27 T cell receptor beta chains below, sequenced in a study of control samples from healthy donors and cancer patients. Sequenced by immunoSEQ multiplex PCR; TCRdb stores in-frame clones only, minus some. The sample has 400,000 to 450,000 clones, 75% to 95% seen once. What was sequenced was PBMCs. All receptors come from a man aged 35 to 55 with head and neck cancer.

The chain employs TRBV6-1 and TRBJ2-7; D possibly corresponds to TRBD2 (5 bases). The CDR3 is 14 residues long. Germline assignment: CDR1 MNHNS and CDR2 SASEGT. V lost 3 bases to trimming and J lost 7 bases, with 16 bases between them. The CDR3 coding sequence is TGTGCCAGCAGTGATCGGGGATTAACGGGAGAGCAGTACTTC. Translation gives CASSDRGLTGEQYF.

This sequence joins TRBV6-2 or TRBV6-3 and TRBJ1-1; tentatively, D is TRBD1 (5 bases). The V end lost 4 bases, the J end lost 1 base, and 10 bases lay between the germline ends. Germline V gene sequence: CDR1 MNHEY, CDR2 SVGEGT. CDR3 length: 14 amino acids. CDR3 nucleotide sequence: TGTGCCAGCAGTTTACGAGGGGCGAACACTGAAGCTTTCTTT. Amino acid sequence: CASSLRGANTEAFF.

The CDR3 sequence is CATSDRARTGSYNEQFF. The CDR3 nucleotides are TGTGCCACCAGTGACCGAGCCAGGACAGGATCTTACAATGAGCAGTTCTTC. The genes are TRBV24-1 and TRBJ2-1, with 7 bases fitting TRBD1. The CDR3 consists of 17 residues. The V gene's germline CDR1 is KGHDR and CDR2 SFDVKD. Germline trimming cut 4 bases from V and 4 bases from J; bases unmatched to any gene: 12.

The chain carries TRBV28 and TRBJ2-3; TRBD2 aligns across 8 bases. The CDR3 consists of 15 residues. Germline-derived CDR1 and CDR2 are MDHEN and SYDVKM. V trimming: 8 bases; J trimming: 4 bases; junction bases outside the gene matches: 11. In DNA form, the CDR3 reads TGTGCCAGCGGGAGCGCCCGGGGGGGCGCAGATACGCAGTATTTT. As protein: CASGSARGGADTQYF.

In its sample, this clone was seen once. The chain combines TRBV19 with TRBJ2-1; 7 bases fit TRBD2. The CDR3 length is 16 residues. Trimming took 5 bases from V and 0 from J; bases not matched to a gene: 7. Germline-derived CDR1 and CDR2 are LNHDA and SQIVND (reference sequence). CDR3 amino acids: CASSLTGGTSYNEQFF. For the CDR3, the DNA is TGTGCCAGTAGTCTGACGGGGGGTACCTCCTACAATGAGCAGTTCTTC.

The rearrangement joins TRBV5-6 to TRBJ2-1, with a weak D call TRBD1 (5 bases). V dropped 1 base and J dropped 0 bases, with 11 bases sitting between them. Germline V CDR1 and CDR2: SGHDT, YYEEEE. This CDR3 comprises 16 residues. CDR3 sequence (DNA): TGTGCCAGCAGCTTGTTCTCAGGGAACTCCTACAATGAGCAGTTCTTC. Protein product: CASSLFSGNSYNEQFF.

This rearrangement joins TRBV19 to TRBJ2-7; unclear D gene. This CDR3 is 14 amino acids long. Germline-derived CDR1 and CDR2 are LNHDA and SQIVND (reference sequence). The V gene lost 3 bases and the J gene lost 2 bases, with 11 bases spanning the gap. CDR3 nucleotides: TGTGCCAGTAGTATGGCCAGGAACACCTACGAGCAGTACTTC. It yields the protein CASSMARNTYEQYF.

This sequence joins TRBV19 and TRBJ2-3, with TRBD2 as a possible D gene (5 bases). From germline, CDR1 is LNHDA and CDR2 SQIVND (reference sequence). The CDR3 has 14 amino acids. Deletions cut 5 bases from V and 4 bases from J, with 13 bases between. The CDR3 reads CASSEPGISDTQYF. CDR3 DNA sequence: TGTGCCAGTAGTGAGCCGGGGATTTCAGATACGCAGTATTTT.

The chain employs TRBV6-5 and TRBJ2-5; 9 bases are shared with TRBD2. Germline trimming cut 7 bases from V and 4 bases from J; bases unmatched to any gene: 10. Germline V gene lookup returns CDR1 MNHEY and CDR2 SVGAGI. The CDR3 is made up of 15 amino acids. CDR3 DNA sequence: TGTGCCAGCATGGGGGTAGCGGGAGCTTCAGAGACCCAGTACTTC. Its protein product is CASMGVAGASETQYF.

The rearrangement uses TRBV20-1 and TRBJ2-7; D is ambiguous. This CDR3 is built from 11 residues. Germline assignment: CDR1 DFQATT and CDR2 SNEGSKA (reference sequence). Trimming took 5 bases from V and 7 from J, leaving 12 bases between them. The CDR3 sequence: CSAWFLSEQYF. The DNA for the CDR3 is TGCAGTGCTTGGTTCTTGAGTGAGCAGTACTTC.

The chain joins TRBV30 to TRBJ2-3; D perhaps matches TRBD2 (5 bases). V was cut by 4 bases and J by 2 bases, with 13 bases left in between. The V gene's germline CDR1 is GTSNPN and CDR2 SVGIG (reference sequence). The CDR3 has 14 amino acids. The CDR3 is CAWNPGGSTDTQYF. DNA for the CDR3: TGTGCCTGGAATCCTGGAGGCTCCACAGATACGCAGTATTTT.

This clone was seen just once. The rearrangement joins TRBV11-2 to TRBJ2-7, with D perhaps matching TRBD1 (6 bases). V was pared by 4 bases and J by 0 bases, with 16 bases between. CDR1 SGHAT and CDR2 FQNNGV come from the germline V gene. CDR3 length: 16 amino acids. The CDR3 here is CASSWEQGLSSYEQYF. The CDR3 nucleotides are TGTGCCAGCAGCTGGGAACAGGGCTTAAGCTCCTACGAGCAGTACTTC.

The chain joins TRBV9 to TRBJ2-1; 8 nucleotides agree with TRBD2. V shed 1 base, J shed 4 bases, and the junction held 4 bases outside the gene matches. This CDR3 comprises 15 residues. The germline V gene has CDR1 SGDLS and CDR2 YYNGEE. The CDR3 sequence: CASSVSGGPYNEQFF. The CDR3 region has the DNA TGTGCCAGCAGCGTATCGGGGGGGCCATACAATGAGCAGTTCTTC.

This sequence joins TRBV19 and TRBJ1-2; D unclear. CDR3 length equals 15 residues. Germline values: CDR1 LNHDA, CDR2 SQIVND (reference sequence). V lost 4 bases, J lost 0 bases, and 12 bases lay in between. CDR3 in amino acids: CASSTILGANYGYTF. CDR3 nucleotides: TGTGCCAGTAGTACCATCCTAGGAGCTAACTATGGCTACACCTTC.

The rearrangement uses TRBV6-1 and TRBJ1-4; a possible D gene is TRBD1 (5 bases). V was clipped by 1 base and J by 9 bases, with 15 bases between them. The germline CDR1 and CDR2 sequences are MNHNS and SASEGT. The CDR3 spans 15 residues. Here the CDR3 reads CASSEVLQGTKKLFF. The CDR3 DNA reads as TGTGCCAGCAGTGAAGTCTTGCAGGGTACTAAAAAACTGTTTTTT.

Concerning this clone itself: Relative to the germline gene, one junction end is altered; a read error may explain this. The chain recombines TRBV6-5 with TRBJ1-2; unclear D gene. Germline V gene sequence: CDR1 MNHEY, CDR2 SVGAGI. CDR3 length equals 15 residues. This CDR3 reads CAGSSRDEVNYGYTF. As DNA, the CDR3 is TGTGCCGGCAGCTCCAGAGACGAGGTAAACTATGGCTACACCTTC.

The CDR3 bases are TGTGCCAGCAGCTTAGAGAGAAGGCCCCCTTCGACCTACGAGCAGTACTTC. Protein: CASSLERRPPSTYEQYF. The chain recombines TRBV7-3 with TRBJ2-7, with D hard to call. Per the germline V gene, CDR1 is SGHTA and CDR2 is FQGTGA. CDR3 length: 17 residues. V was trimmed by 2 bases and J by 2 bases, leaving 19 bases between them. The whole variable domain, filled in from reference TRBV7-3 and TRBJ2-7, reads GAGVSQTPSNKVTEKGKYVELRCDPISGHTALYWYRQSLGQGPEFLIYFQGTGAADDSGLPNDRFFAVRPEGSVSTLKIQRTERGDSAVYLCASSLERRPPSTYEQYFGPGTRLTVT.

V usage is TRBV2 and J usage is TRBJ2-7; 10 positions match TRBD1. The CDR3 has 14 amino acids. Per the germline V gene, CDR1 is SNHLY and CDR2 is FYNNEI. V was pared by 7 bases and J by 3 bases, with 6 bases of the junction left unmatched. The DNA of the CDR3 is TGTGCCAGCAAGCTCGACAGGGGGCTCTACGAGCAGTACTTC. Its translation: CASKLDRGLYEQYF.

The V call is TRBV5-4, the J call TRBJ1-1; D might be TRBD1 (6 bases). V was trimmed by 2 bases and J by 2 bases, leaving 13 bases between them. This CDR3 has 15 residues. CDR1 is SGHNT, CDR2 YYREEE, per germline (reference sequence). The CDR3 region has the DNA TGTGCCAGCAGCTTTTCGGGGGGGCTCAACACTGAAGCTTTCTTT. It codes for CASSFSGGLNTEAFF.

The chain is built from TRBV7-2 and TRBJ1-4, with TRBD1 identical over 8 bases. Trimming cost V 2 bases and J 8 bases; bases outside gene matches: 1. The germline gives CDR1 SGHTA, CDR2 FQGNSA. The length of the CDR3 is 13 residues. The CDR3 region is CASSLTGGEKLFF. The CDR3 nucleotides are TGTGCCAGCAGCTTAACAGGGGGGGAAAAACTGTTTTTT.

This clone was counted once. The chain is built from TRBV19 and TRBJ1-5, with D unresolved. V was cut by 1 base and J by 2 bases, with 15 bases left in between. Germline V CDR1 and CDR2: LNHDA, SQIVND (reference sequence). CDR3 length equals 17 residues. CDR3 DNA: TGTGCCAGTAGTATAGTAAGTGGAAGGACCGGCAATCAGCCCCAGCATTTT. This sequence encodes CASSIVSGRTGNQPQHF.

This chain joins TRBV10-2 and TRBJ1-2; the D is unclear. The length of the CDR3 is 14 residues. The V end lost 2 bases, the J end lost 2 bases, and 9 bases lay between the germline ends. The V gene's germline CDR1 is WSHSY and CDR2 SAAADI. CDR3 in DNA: TGCGCCAGCAGTGAGGCAGGAGAAAACTATGGCTACACCTTC. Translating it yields CASSEAGENYGYTF.

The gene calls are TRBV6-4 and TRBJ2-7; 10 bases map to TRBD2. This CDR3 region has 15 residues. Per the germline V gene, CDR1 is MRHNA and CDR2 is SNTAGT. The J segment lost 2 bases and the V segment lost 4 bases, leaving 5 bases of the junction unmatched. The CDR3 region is CASSVVAGGTYEQYF. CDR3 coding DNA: TGTGCCAGCAGTGTGGTAGCGGGAGGAACCTACGAGCAGTACTTC.

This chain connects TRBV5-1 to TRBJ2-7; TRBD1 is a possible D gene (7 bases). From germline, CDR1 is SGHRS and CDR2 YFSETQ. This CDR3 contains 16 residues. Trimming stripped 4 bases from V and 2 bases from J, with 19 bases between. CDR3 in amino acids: CASSVRQGAGAYEQYF. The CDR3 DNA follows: TGCGCCAGCAGCGTCCGACAGGGAGCGGGCGCCTACGAGCAGTACTTC.

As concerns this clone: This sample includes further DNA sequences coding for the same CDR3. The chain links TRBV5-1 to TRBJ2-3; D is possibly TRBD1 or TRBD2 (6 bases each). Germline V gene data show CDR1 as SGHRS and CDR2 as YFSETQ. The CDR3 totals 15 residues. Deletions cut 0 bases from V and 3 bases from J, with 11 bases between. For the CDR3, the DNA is TGCGCCAGCAGCTTGGAAGGGGGGAGTACAGATACGCAGTATTTT. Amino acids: CASSLEGGSTDTQYF.

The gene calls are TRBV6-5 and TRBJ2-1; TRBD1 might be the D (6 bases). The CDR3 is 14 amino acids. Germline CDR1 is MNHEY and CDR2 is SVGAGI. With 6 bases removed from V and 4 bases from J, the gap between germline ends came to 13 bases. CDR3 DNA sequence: TGTGCCAGCAGGGGAAACAGGGTTTACAATGAGCAGTTCTTC. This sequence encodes CASRGNRVYNEQFF.

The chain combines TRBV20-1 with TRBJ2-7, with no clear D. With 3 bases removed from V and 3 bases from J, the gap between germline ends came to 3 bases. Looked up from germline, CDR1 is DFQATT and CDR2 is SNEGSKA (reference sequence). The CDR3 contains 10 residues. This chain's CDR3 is CSARGYEQYF. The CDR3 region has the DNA TGCAGTGCTAGGGGCTACGAGCAGTACTTC.